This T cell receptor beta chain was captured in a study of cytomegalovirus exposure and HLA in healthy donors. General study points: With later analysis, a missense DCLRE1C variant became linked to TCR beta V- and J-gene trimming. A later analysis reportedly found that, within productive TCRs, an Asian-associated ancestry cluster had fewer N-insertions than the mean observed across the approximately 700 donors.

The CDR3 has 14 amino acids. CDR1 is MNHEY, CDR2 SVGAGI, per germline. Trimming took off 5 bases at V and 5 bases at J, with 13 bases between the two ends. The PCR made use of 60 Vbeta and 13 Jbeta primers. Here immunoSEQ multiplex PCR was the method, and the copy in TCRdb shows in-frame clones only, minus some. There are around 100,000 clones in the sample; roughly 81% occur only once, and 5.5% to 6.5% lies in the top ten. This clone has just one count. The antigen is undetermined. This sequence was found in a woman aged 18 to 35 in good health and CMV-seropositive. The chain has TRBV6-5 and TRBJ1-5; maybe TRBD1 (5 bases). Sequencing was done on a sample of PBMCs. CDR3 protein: CASSPRGFYQPQHF. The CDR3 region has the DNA TGTGCCAGCAGTCCCCGGGGGTTCTATCAGCCCCAGCATTTT.